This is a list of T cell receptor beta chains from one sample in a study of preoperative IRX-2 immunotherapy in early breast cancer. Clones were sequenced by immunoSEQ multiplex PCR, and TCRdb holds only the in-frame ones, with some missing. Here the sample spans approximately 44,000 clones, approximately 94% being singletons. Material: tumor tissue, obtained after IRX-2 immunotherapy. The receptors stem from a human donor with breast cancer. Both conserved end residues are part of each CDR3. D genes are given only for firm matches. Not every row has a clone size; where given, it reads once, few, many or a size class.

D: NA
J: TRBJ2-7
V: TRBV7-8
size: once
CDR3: CASSSLGGEKGAISYEQYF
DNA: TGTGCCAGCAGCTCCTTAGGAGGGGAGAAGGGGGCCATTTCCTACGAGCAGTACTTC

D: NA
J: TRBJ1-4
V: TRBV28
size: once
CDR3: CASRTGTTNEKLFF
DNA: TGTGCCAGCAGAACCGGCACAACTAATGAAAAACTGTTTTTT

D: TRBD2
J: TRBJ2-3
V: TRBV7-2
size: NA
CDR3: CASSDSGGAWDTQYF
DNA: TGTGCCAGCAGCGATAGCGGGGGGGCCTGGGATACGCAGTATTTT

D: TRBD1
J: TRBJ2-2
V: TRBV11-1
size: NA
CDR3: CASSLARTGGRTGELFF
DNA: TGTGCCAGCAGCTTAGCGAGGACAGGGGGCAGAACCGGGGAGCTGTTTTTT

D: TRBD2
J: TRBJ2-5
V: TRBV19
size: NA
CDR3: CASSTSGRETQYF
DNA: TGTGCCAGTTCGACTAGCGGGAGAGAGACCCAGTACTTC

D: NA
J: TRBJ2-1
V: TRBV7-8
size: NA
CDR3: CASRRKRAKENEQFF
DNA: TGTGCCAGCAGACGTAAGCGGGCTAAGGAGAATGAGCAGTTCTTC

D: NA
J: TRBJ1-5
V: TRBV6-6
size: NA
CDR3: CASSIREGQPQHF
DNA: TGTGCCAGCAGTATCAGGGAGGGTCAGCCCCAGCATTTT

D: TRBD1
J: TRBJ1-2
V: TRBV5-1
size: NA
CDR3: CASSPTGDDYYGYTF
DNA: TGCGCCAGCAGCCCGACAGGGGACGACTACTATGGCTACACCTTC

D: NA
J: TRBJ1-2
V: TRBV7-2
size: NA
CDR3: CASSPAGGGYTF
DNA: TGTGCCAGCAGCCCGGCGGGGGGCGGCTACACCTTC

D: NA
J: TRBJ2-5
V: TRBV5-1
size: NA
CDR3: CASSLSSSRETQYF
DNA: TGCGCCAGCAGCTTATCTTCTAGCCGGGAGACCCAGTACTTC

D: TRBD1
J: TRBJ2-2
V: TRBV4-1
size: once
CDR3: CASSHGPDRGRTGELFF
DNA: TGCGCCAGCAGCCATGGTCCGGACAGGGGGCGAACCGGGGAGCTGTTTTTT

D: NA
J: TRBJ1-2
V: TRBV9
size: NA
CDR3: CASSVDGGRLFLGGYTF
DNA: TGTGCCAGCAGCGTAGATGGGGGGCGATTATTTCTGGGTGGCTACACCTTC

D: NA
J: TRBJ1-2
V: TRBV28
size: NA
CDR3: CASSRYGGGGGSLHGYTF
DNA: TGTGCCAGCAGCCGCTATGGGGGAGGAGGGGGTTCTCTCCATGGCTACACCTTC

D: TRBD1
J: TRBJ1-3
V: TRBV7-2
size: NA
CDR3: CASSFGTAINTIYF
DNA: TGTGCCAGCAGCTTTGGGACAGCCATAAACACCATATATTTT

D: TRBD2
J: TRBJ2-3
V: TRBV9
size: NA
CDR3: CASSVALAGPSTQYF
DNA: TGTGCCAGCAGCGTAGCTCTAGCGGGGCCGAGTACGCAGTATTTT

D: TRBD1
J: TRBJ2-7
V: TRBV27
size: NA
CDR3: CASRNTGQGRVSYEQYF
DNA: TGTGCCAGCAGAAATACGGGACAGGGAAGAGTCTCCTACGAGCAGTACTTC

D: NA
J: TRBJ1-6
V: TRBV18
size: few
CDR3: CASSQTGMDSPLHF
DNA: TGTGCCAGCTCACAAACAGGGATGGATTCACCCCTCCACTTT

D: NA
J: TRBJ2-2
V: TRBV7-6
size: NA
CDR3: CASRQTDLAGELFF
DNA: TGTGCCAGCAGGCAGACAGATTTGGCCGGGGAGCTGTTTTTT

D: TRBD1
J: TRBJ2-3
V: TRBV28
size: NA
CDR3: CASSRPGGTGVDTQYF
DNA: TGTGCCAGCAGTCGCCCCGGGGGGACAGGGGTCGATACGCAGTATTTT

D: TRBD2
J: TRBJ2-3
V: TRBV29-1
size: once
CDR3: CSVEGFRGGTDTQYF
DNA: TGCAGCGTTGAAGGATTCCGGGGGGGCACAGATACGCAGTATTTT

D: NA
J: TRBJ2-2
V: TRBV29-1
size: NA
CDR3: CSVVKEWGTGELFF
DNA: TGCAGCGTTGTCAAGGAATGGGGCACCGGGGAGCTGTTTTTT

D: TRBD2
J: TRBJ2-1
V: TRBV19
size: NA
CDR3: CASSIFLGAGALYTEQFF
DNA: TGTGCCAGTAGTATTTTTTTAGGCGCGGGAGCATTGTATACTGAGCAGTTCTTC

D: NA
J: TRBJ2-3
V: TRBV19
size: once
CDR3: CASSIASTDTQYF
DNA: TGTGCCAGTAGTATCGCTAGCACAGATACGCAGTATTTT

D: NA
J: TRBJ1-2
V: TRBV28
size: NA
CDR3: CASSLELGGYTF
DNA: TGTGCCAGCAGTCTAGAGCTGGGTGGCTACACCTTC

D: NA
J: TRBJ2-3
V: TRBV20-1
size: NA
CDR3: CSAAGWDTQYF
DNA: TGCAGTGCCGCCGGTTGGGATACGCAGTATTTT

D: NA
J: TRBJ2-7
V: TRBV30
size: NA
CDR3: CAWSGQRPPYEQYF
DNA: TGTGCCTGGAGTGGCCAGCGACCCCCCTACGAGCAGTACTTC

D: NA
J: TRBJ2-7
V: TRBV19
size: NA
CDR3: CASSFPGSSYEQYF
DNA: TGTGCCAGTAGTTTTCCAGGGTCTAGCTACGAGCAGTACTTC

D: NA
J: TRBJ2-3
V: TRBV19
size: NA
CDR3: CASRDGIRTDTQYF
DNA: TGTGCCAGTAGGGACGGGATTAGGACAGATACGCAGTATTTT

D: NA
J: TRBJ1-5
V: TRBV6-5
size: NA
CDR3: CASGGDQPQHF
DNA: TGTGCCAGTGGGGGGGATCAGCCCCAGCATTTT

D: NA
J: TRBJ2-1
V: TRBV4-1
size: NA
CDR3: CASSQENYNEQFF
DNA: TGCGCCAGCAGCCAAGAAAACTACAATGAGCAGTTCTTC

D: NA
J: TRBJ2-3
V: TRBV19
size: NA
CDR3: CASSWTPTDTQYF
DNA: TGTGCCAGTAGTTGGACGCCTACAGATACGCAGTATTTT

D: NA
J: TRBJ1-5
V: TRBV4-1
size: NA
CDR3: CASSLNVFQPQHF
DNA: TGCGCCAGCAGCCTAAATGTGTTTCAGCCCCAGCATTTT

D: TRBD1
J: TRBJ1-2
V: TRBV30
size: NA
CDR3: CAWSPLPPGQGSDGYTF
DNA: TGTGCCTGGAGTCCACTGCCTCCGGGACAGGGAAGTGATGGCTACACCTTC

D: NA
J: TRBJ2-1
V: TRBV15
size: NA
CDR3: CATSRGTAYNEQFF
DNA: TGTGCCACCAGCAGAGGGACAGCTTACAATGAGCAGTTCTTC

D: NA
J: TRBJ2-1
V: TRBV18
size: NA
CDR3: CASSLNEGVEQFF
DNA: TGTGCCAGCTCACTTAATGAAGGGGTTGAGCAGTTCTTC

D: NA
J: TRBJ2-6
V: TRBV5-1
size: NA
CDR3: CASSLAPEGSGANVLTF
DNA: TGCGCCAGCAGCTTGGCCCCAGAGGGCTCTGGGGCCAACGTCCTGACTTTC

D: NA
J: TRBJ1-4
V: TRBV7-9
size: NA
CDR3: CASTTGGSEKLFF
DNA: TGTGCCAGTACGACGGGAGGGAGTGAAAAACTGTTTTTT

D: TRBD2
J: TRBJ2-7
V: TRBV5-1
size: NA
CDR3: CASSLAEGSGSWYEQYF
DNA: TGCGCCAGCAGCTTGGCCGAAGGTAGCGGGAGTTGGTACGAGCAGTACTTC

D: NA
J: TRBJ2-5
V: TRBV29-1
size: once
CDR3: CSVDRGGGETQYF
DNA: TGCAGCGTTGACAGGGGAGGGGGAGAGACCCAGTACTTC

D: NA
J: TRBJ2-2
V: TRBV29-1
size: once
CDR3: CSVHLGELFF
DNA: TGCAGCGTTCATCTCGGGGAGCTGTTTTTT

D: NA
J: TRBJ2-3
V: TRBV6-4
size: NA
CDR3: CASSDSIENLLVSGTETDTQYF
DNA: TGTGCCAGCAGTGACTCGATCGAGAATTTATTAGTTTCGGGTACAGAGACAGATACGCAGTATTTT

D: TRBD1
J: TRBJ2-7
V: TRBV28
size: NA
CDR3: CASSLGGGSSYEQYF
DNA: TGTGCCAGCAGTCTAGGGGGCGGAAGCTCCTACGAGCAGTACTTC

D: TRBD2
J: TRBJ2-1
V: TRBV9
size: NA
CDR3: CASSVTIAGEDEQFF
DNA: TGTGCCAGCAGCGTAACTATAGCGGGAGAGGATGAGCAGTTCTTC

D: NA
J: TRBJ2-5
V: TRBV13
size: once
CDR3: CASSFTETQYF
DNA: TGTGCCAGCAGCTTTACGGAGACCCAGTACTTC

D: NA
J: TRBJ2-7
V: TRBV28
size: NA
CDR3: CASSSLTRSTYEQYF
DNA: TGTGCCAGCAGTAGTTTAACAAGGTCAACCTACGAGCAGTACTTC

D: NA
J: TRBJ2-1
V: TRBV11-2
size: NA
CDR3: CASSLDLWGGFNEQFF
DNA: TGTGCCAGCAGCTTAGATTTGTGGGGGGGCTTCAATGAGCAGTTCTTC

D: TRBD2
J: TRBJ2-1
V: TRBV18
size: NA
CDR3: CASSRTSGTYNEQFF
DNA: TGTGCCAGCTCACGGACTAGCGGAACTTACAATGAGCAGTTCTTC

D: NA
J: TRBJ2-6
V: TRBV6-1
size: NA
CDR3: CASSESAFSGANVLTF
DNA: TGTGCCAGCAGTGAGTCGGCCTTCTCTGGGGCCAACGTCCTGACTTTC

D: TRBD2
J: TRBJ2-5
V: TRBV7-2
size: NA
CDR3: CASSVTSGGGETQYF
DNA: TGTGCCAGCAGCGTAACTAGCGGGGGGGGAGAGACCCAGTACTTC

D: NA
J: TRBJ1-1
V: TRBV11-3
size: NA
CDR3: CASSRGRGTEAFF
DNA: TGTGCCAGCAGCCGGGGCCGGGGCACTGAAGCTTTCTTT

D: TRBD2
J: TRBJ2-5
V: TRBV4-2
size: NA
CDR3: CASSEVPLAGLKGQETQYF
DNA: TGTGCCAGCAGCGAAGTCCCCCTAGCGGGGTTGAAGGGCCAAGAGACCCAGTACTTC

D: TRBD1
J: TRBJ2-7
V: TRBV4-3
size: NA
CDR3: CASSRGRTGEQYF
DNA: TGCGCCAGCAGCCGGGGTAGGACAGGCGAGCAGTACTTC

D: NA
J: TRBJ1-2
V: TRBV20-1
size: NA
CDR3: CSARDGRKSTF
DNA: TGCAGTGCTAGAGATGGGAGGAAGTCCACCTTC

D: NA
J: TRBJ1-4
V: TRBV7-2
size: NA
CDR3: CASSGPPGEKLFF
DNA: TGTGCCAGCAGCGGCCCTCCGGGGGAAAAACTGTTTTTT

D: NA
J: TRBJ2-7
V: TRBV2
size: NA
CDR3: CASTGMAYEQYF
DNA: TGTGCCAGCACAGGGATGGCCTACGAGCAGTACTTC

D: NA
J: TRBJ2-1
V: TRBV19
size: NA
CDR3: CARGGEGVSYNEQFF
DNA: TGTGCCAGAGGGGGGGAGGGGGTGTCCTACAATGAGCAGTTCTTC